This T cell receptor (beta chain) derives from a study of Graves' ophthalmopathy and Graves' hyperthyroidism. The table lists this clonotype with many counts. In germline, CDR1 is SGHAT, CDR2 FQNNGV. CDR3 length: 20 amino acids. V lost 0 bases and J lost 3, with 27 bases in between. Amplifying from RNA transcripts, the study obtained TCR beta CDR3 regions. Amplification began with first-round RT-PCR using HTBI primers, then second-round multiplex PCR was performed. Via MiXCR, TCRdb re-called the multiplex PCR reads, giving one row per CDR3 protein. The sample has roughly 160,000 distinct CDR3 sequences, under 40% seen once; the top ten hold 5.8%.

Input material: peripheral blood. V and J are TRBV11-2 and TRBJ2-7; D possibly corresponds to TRBD1 (6 bases). This clonotype was sampled from a woman between 40 and 55 years old with Graves' ophthalmopathy. Written as DNA, the CDR3 is TGTGCCAGCAGCTTAGACCCATTTCGGCCAGGGACATCAGTAATCTACGAGCAGTACTTC. Translating it yields CASSLDPFRPGTSVIYEQYF.